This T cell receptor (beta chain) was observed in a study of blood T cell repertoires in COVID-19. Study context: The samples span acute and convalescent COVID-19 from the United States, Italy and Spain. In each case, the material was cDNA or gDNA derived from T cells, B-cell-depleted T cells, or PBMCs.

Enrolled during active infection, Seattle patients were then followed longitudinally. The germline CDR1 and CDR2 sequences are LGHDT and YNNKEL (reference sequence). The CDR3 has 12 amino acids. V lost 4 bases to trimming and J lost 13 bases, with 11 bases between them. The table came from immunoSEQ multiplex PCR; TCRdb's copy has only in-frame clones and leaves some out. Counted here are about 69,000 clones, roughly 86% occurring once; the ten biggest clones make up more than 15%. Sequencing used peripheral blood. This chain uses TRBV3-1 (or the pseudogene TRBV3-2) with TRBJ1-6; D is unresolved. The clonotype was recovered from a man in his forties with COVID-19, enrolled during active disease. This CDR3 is CASSLGLPPLHF. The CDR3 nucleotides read TGTGCCAGCAGCCTGGGCCTTCCGCCCCTCCACTTT.